What follows are 26 T cell receptor beta chains derived from one specimen sequenced in a study of T cell repertoires in cytomegalovirus infection. Each CDR3 protein is one row after TCRdb ran MiXCR on the reads. The table shows roughly 150,000 distinct CDR3 sequences, with approximately 30% occurring only once. Their cognate antigens are unknown. This specimen was CD8+ T cells from cultured PBMCs, taken from culture after CMV antigen stimulation. These receptors were obtained from a human donor in good health (CMV status not recorded). Some clones in this sample may be carry-over from other donors' samples.

This clonotype was counted a few times. The V call is TRBV7-2, the J call TRBJ2-7, with TRBD1 matching 9 bases. The CDR3 sequence is 15 residues long. After removal of 5 bases from V and 2 bases from J, the junction contained 7 bases not matched to a gene. CDR1 and CDR2 (germline): SGHTA, FQGNSA. The CDR3 protein is CASSPGTGIPYEQYF. The CDR3 DNA reads as TGTGCCAGCAGCCCTGGGACAGGGATTCCCTACGAGCAGTACTTC.

This clonotype turned up a few times. J is TRBJ2-1 and V is TRBV7-2; D is possibly TRBD1 or TRBD2 (6 bases each). Trimming shortened V by 6 bases and J by 8 bases, and 17 bases separated the two germline ends. The length of the CDR3 is 14 residues. CDR1 is SGHTA and CDR2 is FQGNSA in the germline V gene. The CDR3 coding sequence is TGTGCCAGCAGTTCCCCAGGGGAGGCCCATGAGCAGTTCTTC. Residues: CASSSPGEAHEQFF. The whole variable domain, remainder taken from reference TRBV7-2 and TRBJ2-1, is GAGVSQSPSNKVTEKGKDVELRCDPISGHTALYWYRQSLGQGLEFLIYFQGNSAPDKSGLPSDRFSAERTGGSVSTLTIQRTQQEDSAVYLCASSSPGEAHEQFFGPGTRLTVL.

The chain recombines TRBV28 with TRBJ1-2; the D is unclear. This CDR3 contains 15 residues. Germline loops: CDR1 MDHEN, CDR2 SYDVKM. V was cut by 7 bases and J by 7 bases, with 22 bases left in between. The CDR3, as DNA: TGTGCCAGCACCGAAATAGGGTCCACGAAGGGTGGCTACACCTTC. Translated: CASTEIGSTKGGYTF.

The rearrangement joins TRBV4-1 to TRBJ1-2, with a possible D match to TRBD1 (5 bases). The germline V gene encodes CDR1 MGHRA and CDR2 YSYEKL. Trimming took off 1 base at V and 8 bases at J, with 14 bases between the two ends. The CDR3 covers 14 residues. In nucleotides, the CDR3 is TGCGCCAGCAGCCAAGGACAGAGGGAAGGAGGCTACACCTTC. Translation: CASSQGQREGGYTF.

J is TRBJ2-1 and V is TRBV7-4; D is undetermined. V gave up 4 bases and J gave up 8 bases, with 9 bases separating them. CDR3 length equals 12 residues. The germline gives CDR1 SGHVT, CDR2 SQSDAQ. CDR3 sequence reads: CASSSPQDEQFF. The CDR3 region has the DNA TGTGCCAGCAGCTCCCCTCAGGATGAGCAGTTCTTC.

This clonotype has just a few counts. The J gene is TRBJ1-1, the V gene TRBV6-5; D is perhaps TRBD1 (5 bases). Looked up from germline, CDR1 is MNHEY and CDR2 is SVGAGI. V was cut by 2 bases and J by 0 bases, with 19 bases left in between. The CDR3 is 18 residues long. CDR3 region: CASSYNMGGGTMNTEAFF. In DNA, the CDR3 is TGTGCCAGCAGTTACAATATGGGGGGTGGAACGATGAACACTGAAGCTTTCTTT.

In this sample, this clonotype turned up a few times. The rearrangement uses TRBV7-8 and TRBJ2-7; 7 bases are shared with TRBD1. J gave up 4 bases and V 5 bases, and 2 bases lay outside the gene matches. The V gene's germline CDR1 is SGHVS and CDR2 FQNEAQ. CDR3 length equals 12 residues. CDR3 DNA sequence: TGTGCCAGCAGCCGGACAGGTTACGAGCAGTACTTC. Protein product: CASSRTGYEQYF.

The rearrangement uses TRBV5-1 and TRBJ1-1; 7 bases map to TRBD1. The germline V gene has CDR1 SGHRS and CDR2 YFSETQ. V shed 3 bases and J 1 base; nucleotides not matched to a gene: 3. The CDR3 is 14 amino acids. The CDR3 region has the DNA TGCGCCAGCAGCTGGGGACAGCAGAACACTGAAGCTTTCTTT. Translating it yields CASSWGQQNTEAFF.

This clonotype occurred a few times. The chain is built from TRBV4-1 and TRBJ2-7; 8 bases map to TRBD1. From germline, CDR1 is MGHRA and CDR2 YSYEKL. The CDR3 is 15 amino acids. The J segment lost 4 bases and the V segment lost 2 bases, leaving 7 bases of the junction unmatched. The CDR3 DNA reads as TGCGCCAGCAGCCAAACAGGGGGACGACGGTACGAGCAGTACTTC. It codes for CASSQTGGRRYEQYF.

This clonotype showed up many times. The V and J genes are TRBV15 and TRBJ2-7, with 10 bases that match TRBD1. CDR1 and CDR2 from the germline V gene are LNHNV and YYDKDF (reference sequence). This CDR3 has 19 residues. The J segment lost 0 bases and the V segment lost 1 base, leaving 12 bases of the junction unmatched. The CDR3 nucleotides are TGTGCCACCAGCAGAGGAAGTTCCGTGGGACAGGGGTCCTCCTACGAGCAGTACTTC. This translates into CATSRGSSVGQGSSYEQYF.

The chain joins TRBV7-3 to TRBJ2-2, with D tentatively TRBD1 or TRBD2 (5 bases each). Between the trimmed V and J ends, which lost 3 bases and 0 bases, there was a span of 14 bases. The CDR3 consists of 17 residues. Germline V gene data show CDR1 as SGHTA and CDR2 as FQGTGA. This chain's CDR3 is CASSFTGTSANTGELFF. The CDR3 DNA follows: TGTGCCAGCAGCTTCACTGGGACCTCCGCGAACACCGGGGAGCTGTTTTTT.

This chain joins TRBV7-6 and TRBJ1-1, with 7 bases lining up with TRBD1. The CDR3 is 15 residues long. The ends lost 4 bases at V and 0 bases at J; junction bases unmatched: 5. CDR1 SGHVS and CDR2 FNYEAQ come from the germline V gene. The CDR3 spells CASSSPGQMNTEAFF. CDR3 DNA sequence: TGTGCCAGCAGCTCACCGGGACAGATGAACACTGAAGCTTTCTTT.

This clonotype was detected only a few times. The V and J genes are TRBV10-3 and TRBJ2-2; TRBD1 matches at 12 bases. Per the germline V gene, CDR1 is ENHRY and CDR2 is SYGVKD. Trimming removed 6 bases from V and 1 base from J; junction bases left unmatched: 15. The length of the CDR3 is 20 residues. CDR3 sequence (DNA): TGTGCCATCAGGGGGAGACCGGGACAGGGGGCAACTTTGAACACCGGGGAGCTGTTTTTT. Encoded protein: CAIRGRPGQGATLNTGELFF.

The CDR3 is CASSPGGSAYEQYF. The CDR3 nucleotides are TGTGCCAGTAGCCCTGGGGGAAGTGCCTACGAGCAGTACTTC. V is TRBV19 and J is TRBJ2-7; D might be TRBD1 or TRBD2, each matching 5 bases. The germline V and J ends were trimmed by 6 bases and 2 bases, with 14 bases remaining between them. CDR3 length equals 14 residues. Per germline, CDR1 LNHDA and CDR2 SQIVND (reference sequence).

This chain connects TRBV12-3 or TRBV12-4 to TRBJ2-1, with D perhaps matching TRBD1 (6 bases). V dropped 6 bases and J dropped 4 bases, with 19 bases sitting between them. The CDR3 is 16 amino acids. The CDR3, as DNA: TGTGCCAGCAGGGTGGGGGCAGGTGATACTTACAATGAGCAGTTCTTC. It specifies CASRVGAGDTYNEQFF.

As regards this clonotype: A much larger clone differs by one base, so this may be a read error. The chain joins TRBV12-3 or TRBV12-4 to TRBJ2-1; D gene unclear. The CDR3 loop spans 14 amino acids. The CDR3 nucleotides read TGTGCCAGCGGTTTGCACAGCCAAATTAATGAGCAGTTCTTC. Its translation: CASGLHSQINEQFF.

CDR3 residues: CASSQDPAGVTDTQYF. The CDR3 nucleotides are TGTGCCAGCAGCCAAGATCCAGCGGGGGTCACAGATACGCAGTATTTT. The chain couples TRBV4-2 to TRBJ2-3; 8 bases align to TRBD2. V shed 0 bases, J shed 2 bases, and the junction held 4 bases outside the gene matches. This CDR3 spans 16 amino acids. Germline values: CDR1 LGHNA, CDR2 YNFKEQ.

This chain uses TRBV12-3 or TRBV12-4 with TRBJ2-1; TRBD2 matches at 10 bases. Losses at the gene ends were 4 bases for V and 4 bases for J; bases not matched to a gene: 10. The length of the CDR3 is 17 residues. CDR3 coding DNA: TGTGCCAGCAGTTCCGATCTTCTAGCGGGGGATTACAATGAGCAGTTCTTC. Translating gives CASSSDLLAGDYNEQFF.

This clonotype has more than one count but fewer than ten. The chain carries TRBV4-1 and TRBJ1-1; no clear D gene. CDR1 and CDR2 from the germline V gene are MGHRA and YSYEKL. The CDR3 is 16 residues long. Trimming took off 2 bases at V and 7 bases at J, with 20 bases between the two ends. The CDR3 region has the DNA TGCGCCAGCAGCCAACTTGGTTTTGGCGGGGATCTTGAAGCTTTCTTT. Translated: CASSQLGFGGDLEAFF.

This chain links TRBV27 with TRBJ2-7; D is uncertain. CDR3 length: 13 amino acids. V gave up 2 bases and J gave up 6 bases, with 11 bases separating them. Germline assignment: CDR1 MNHEY and CDR2 SMNVEV (reference sequence). CDR3 sequence (DNA): TGTGCCAGCAGTTTAGGAAGCAGGCTCGAGCAGTACTTC. Amino acid sequence: CASSLGSRLEQYF.

There are a few counts of this clonotype. This chain links TRBV7-6 with TRBJ2-4; 8 bases are shared with TRBD2. Trimming took 3 bases from V and 8 from J; bases not matched to a gene: 3. The CDR3 spans 13 residues. Germline values: CDR1 SGHVS, CDR2 FNYEAQ. In DNA, the CDR3 is TGTGCCAGCAGCTTGAGCGGGGGAGACATTCAGTACTTC. Its protein is CASSLSGGDIQYF.

The chain recombines TRBV7-1 with TRBJ1-1; D ambiguous. TRBV7-1 is treated as an ORF (open reading frame) with a function not yet certain. The CDR3 runs to 13 residues. V was cut by 6 bases and J by 1 base, with 9 bases left in between. The CDR3 reads CASRQRQNTEAFF. Here the CDR3 DNA reads TGTGCCAGCAGACAAAGACAGAACACTGAAGCTTTCTTT.

This chain connects TRBV4-1 to TRBJ1-1; 8 positions agree with TRBD1. V was pared by 9 bases and J by 2 bases, with 8 bases of the junction left unmatched. This CDR3 has 14 residues. CDR1 is MGHRA, CDR2 YSYEKL, per germline. The CDR3 region is CASGRTGSNTEAFF. The CDR3 DNA reads TGCGCCAGTGGCCGGACAGGGTCTAACACTGAAGCTTTCTTT.

This clonotype occurred a few times. This sequence joins TRBV5-6 and TRBJ1-2; the D gene is possibly TRBD1 (5 bases). The CDR3 covers 15 residues. Germline V gives CDR1 SGHDT, CDR2 YYEEEE. V was cut by 2 bases and J by 4 bases, with 15 bases left in between. CDR3 loop: CASSLSGTRLYGYTF. As DNA, the CDR3 is TGTGCCAGCAGCTTATCCGGGACGCGGCTCTATGGCTACACCTTC.

This rearrangement joins TRBV7-9 to TRBJ2-2; 7 bases match TRBD2. The CDR3 spans 18 residues. Germline CDR1 SEHNR, CDR2 FQNEAQ (reference sequence). Trimming at V came to 5 bases and at J to 0 bases, leaving 12 bases not matched to a gene. DNA for the CDR3: TGTGCCAGCAGCCACTCTTTGTGGCGGGGGTCGAACACCGGGGAGCTGTTTTTT. This encodes CASSHSLWRGSNTGELFF.

In this sample, this clonotype turned up a few times. The genes are TRBV4-2 and TRBJ1-2; TRBD1 is a possible D gene (5 bases). This CDR3 has 17 residues. Germline CDR1 and CDR2: LGHNA and YNFKEQ. Trimming took off 0 bases at V and 0 bases at J, with 14 bases between the two ends. DNA for the CDR3: TGTGCCAGCAGCCAAGATGTGGTCGCAGGGACTAACTATGGCTACACCTTC. It is translated as CASSQDVVAGTNYGYTF.